This entry lists 27 T cell receptor beta chains sequenced from one sample in a study of blood T cell repertoires in COVID-19. Sequencing was performed with immunoSEQ multiplex PCR; in TCRdb, only in-frame clones are kept and a portion is missing. The sample gives tens of thousands of clones, roughly 86% of which show up once; 1% is in the top ten. Source material: peripheral blood. The receptor source for this set is a man between 65 and 85 years old with acute or convalescent COVID-19.

This clone was picked up a small number of times. The chain combines TRBV19 with TRBJ2-1, with D tentatively TRBD1 (6 bases). The CDR3 has 16 residues. CDR1 LNHDA and CDR2 SQIVND come from the germline V gene (reference sequence). The ends were cut back, 4 bases at V and 4 bases at J, with 17 bases in the middle. CDR3 coding DNA: TGTGCCAGTAGTACCCCCACAGGGAGTCGGTACAATGAGCAGTTCTTC. It encodes CASSTPTGSRYNEQFF.

The chain links TRBV6-6 to TRBJ2-5; TRBD1 aligns across 7 bases. V dropped 5 bases and J dropped 6; count of bases not matched to a gene: 3. The CDR3 extends over 12 amino acids. CDR1 is MNHNY, CDR2 SVGAGI, per germline (reference sequence). CDR3 residues: CASSRQGQTQYF. The CDR3 region has the DNA TGTGCCAGCAGTCGACAGGGCCAGACCCAGTACTTC.

The chain uses TRBV3-1 (or the pseudogene TRBV3-2) and TRBJ1-1; D is ambiguous. The CDR3 is 13 amino acids. From germline, CDR1 is LGHDT and CDR2 YNNKEL (reference sequence). Deletions cut 5 bases from V and 3 bases from J, with 10 bases between. CDR3: CASSTVTDTEAFF. DNA for the CDR3: TGTGCCAGCAGCACTGTCACAGACACTGAAGCTTTCTTT.

The CDR3 is CASSLRGGAPYGYTF. The CDR3 DNA reads as TGTGCCAGCAGCTTGAGGGGTGGGGCCCCCTATGGCTACACCTTC. V is TRBV5-4 and J is TRBJ1-2, with a tentative D call TRBD1 (5 bases). Trimming took off 1 base at V and 4 bases at J, with 14 bases between the two ends. CDR1 and CDR2 (germline): SGHNT, YYREEE (reference sequence). CDR3 length equals 15 residues.

This clone showed up just a few times. The J gene is TRBJ2-5, the V gene TRBV7-9, with D possibly matching TRBD2 (6 bases). In germline, CDR1 is SEHNR, CDR2 FQNEAQ (reference sequence). This CDR3 is built from 16 residues. V was clipped by 1 base and J by 5 bases, with 17 bases between them. CDR3 sequence: CASSLVGSRSEETQYF. The CDR3 coding sequence is TGTGCCAGCAGCTTAGTCGGGAGTCGGAGTGAGGAGACCCAGTACTTC.

The chain carries TRBV19 and TRBJ1-1, with D unclear. The germline V gene has CDR1 LNHDA and CDR2 SQIVND (reference sequence). The CDR3 covers 13 residues. V was trimmed by 3 bases and J by 1 base, leaving 6 bases between them. DNA for the CDR3: TGTGCCAGTAGTATCCCAGGGAACACTGAAGCTTTCTTT. Translation gives CASSIPGNTEAFF.

The V call is TRBV7-2, the J call TRBJ1-6; D gene ambiguous. CDR3 length equals 15 residues. The V end lost 5 bases, the J end lost 8 bases, and 16 bases lay between the germline ends. Germline V lookup: CDR1 SGHTA, CDR2 FQGNSA. The CDR3 reads CASSPARGFDSPLHF. The CDR3 coding sequence is TGTGCCAGCAGCCCGGCTCGGGGATTTGATTCACCCCTCCACTTT.

This clone occurred a few times. This chain links TRBV7-9 with TRBJ2-1, with a tentative D call TRBD2 (6 bases). V dropped 7 bases and J dropped 5 bases, with 21 bases sitting between them. The CDR3 sequence is 16 residues long. From germline, CDR1 is SEHNR and CDR2 FQNEAQ (reference sequence). The CDR3 is CASTISPGLRNNEQFF. CDR3 DNA sequence: TGTGCCAGCACCATTTCCCCGGGACTGCGGAACAATGAGCAGTTCTTC.

The chain joins TRBV29-1 to TRBJ1-2; D not resolved. Germline CDR1 is SQVTM and CDR2 is ANQGSEA. The CDR3 has 14 amino acids. V lost 6 bases and J 0 bases, leaving 14 bases between the germline ends. The CDR3 reads CSVDTGRSNYGYTF. CDR3 DNA: TGCAGCGTCGACACCGGCCGATCTAACTATGGCTACACCTTC.

For the CDR3, the DNA is TGTGCCAGCAGCCAAGATCAGCGTCAGCCCCAGCATTTT. This encodes CASSQDQRQPQHF. This rearrangement joins TRBV3-1 (or the pseudogene TRBV3-2) to TRBJ1-5, with D unresolved. Germline V gene sequence: CDR1 LGHDT, CDR2 YNNKEL (reference sequence). This CDR3 region has 13 residues. Between the trimmed V and J ends, which lost 0 bases and 6 bases, there was a span of 6 bases.

This clone was seen just once. The chain is built from TRBV2 and TRBJ1-6, with D perhaps matching TRBD1 (6 bases). Per germline, CDR1 SNHLY and CDR2 FYNNEI. CDR3 length: 14 amino acids. Trimming shortened V by 6 bases and J by 5 bases, and 11 bases separated the two germline ends. DNA of the CDR3: TGTGCCAGCAGAGGGACATCCAATAATTCACCCCTCCACTTT. It yields the protein CASRGTSNNSPLHF.

The J gene is TRBJ2-1, the V gene TRBV6-2 or TRBV6-3; D possibly corresponds to TRBD1 (6 bases). The V and J ends lost 0 bases and 8 bases respectively, with 17 bases between them. CDR1 and CDR2 (germline): MNHEY, SVGEGT. This CDR3 spans 16 amino acids. DNA of the CDR3: TGTGCCAGCAGTTACTCGAGGGGGAGCGGAATGTATGAGCAGTTCTTC. Translation: CASSYSRGSGMYEQFF.

The V gene is TRBV7-9, the J gene TRBJ1-2, with a weak D call TRBD1 (6 bases). This CDR3 spans 14 amino acids. The V gene's germline CDR1 is SEHNR and CDR2 FQNEAQ (reference sequence). V lost 4 bases and J lost 1, with 10 bases in between. CDR3 amino acids: CASSWTAINYGYTF. The DNA for the CDR3 is TGTGCCAGCAGCTGGACAGCTATTAACTATGGCTACACCTTC.

The genes are TRBV7-8 and TRBJ1-2; 9 nucleotides match TRBD1. Germline lookup yields CDR1 SGHVS and CDR2 FQNEAQ. Unmatched junction bases numbered 19, after V lost 4 bases and J lost 7 bases. The CDR3 totals 18 residues. CDR3 protein: CASSSTATTDRGKGGYTF. The CDR3 nucleotides are TGTGCCAGCAGCTCAACCGCCACCACCGACAGGGGGAAAGGTGGCTACACCTTC.

The rearrangement uses TRBV28 and TRBJ2-7, with a possible D match to TRBD2 (6 bases). CDR1 and CDR2 (germline): MDHEN, SYDVKM. Deletions cut 2 bases from V and 4 bases from J, with 12 bases between. This CDR3 is built from 14 residues. As DNA, the CDR3 is TGTGCCAGCAGTTTAAAGGGCGGGACTTACGAGCAGTACTTC. Its protein product is CASSLKGGTYEQYF.

This chain connects TRBV5-5 to TRBJ1-2; TRBD1 matches at 8 bases. Germline V gene lookup returns CDR1 SGHKS and CDR2 YYEKEE (reference sequence). Trimming at V came to 6 bases and at J to 8 bases, leaving 12 bases not matched to a gene. The CDR3 runs 14 residues. The DNA for the CDR3 is TGTGCCAGCAACCCGGGACAGGCCACGCCAGGCTACACCTTC. It yields the protein CASNPGQATPGYTF.

The J gene is TRBJ1-1, the V gene TRBV7-2, with D perhaps TRBD1 (6 bases). Germline V gene data show CDR1 as SGHTA and CDR2 as FQGNSA. V was trimmed by 5 bases and J by 4 bases, leaving 17 bases between them. This CDR3 has 15 residues. In DNA, the CDR3 is TGTGCCAGCAGCGTTAGGGGGGGATCTGGCACTGAAGCTTTCTTT. This encodes CASSVRGGSGTEAFF. The whole variable domain, remainder taken from reference TRBV7-2 and TRBJ1-1, is GAGVSQSPSNKVTEKGKDVELRCDPISGHTALYWYRQSLGQGLEFLIYFQGNSAPDKSGLPSDRFSAERTGGSVSTLTIQRTQQEDSAVYLCASSVRGGSGTEAFFGQGTRLTVV.

The chain uses TRBV9 and TRBJ2-1; 9 bases line up with TRBD2. CDR3 length: 18 amino acids. Looked up from germline, CDR1 is SGDLS and CDR2 is YYNGEE. The J segment lost 9 bases and the V segment lost 4 bases, leaving 20 bases of the junction unmatched. CDR3 sequence reads: CASSPNPLTSGAGGEQFF. CDR3 coding DNA: TGTGCCAGCAGCCCCAACCCTCTTACTAGCGGAGCGGGAGGTGAGCAGTTCTTC.

The chain employs TRBV30 and TRBJ1-2; 8 nucleotides line up with TRBD1. J was trimmed by 6 bases and V by 4 bases; bases with no gene match: 16. The CDR3 contains 16 residues. Germline V gives CDR1 GTSNPN, CDR2 SVGIG (reference sequence). CDR3 bases: TGTGCCTGGATTGAATGGTTAGGACAGGGCCCTGATGGCTACACCTTC. It yields the protein CAWIEWLGQGPDGYTF.

The chain is built from TRBV5-1 and TRBJ2-7; D perhaps matches TRBD1 (6 bases). The CDR3 loop spans 14 amino acids. V was cut by 2 bases and J by 1 base, with 10 bases left in between. Germline V lookup: CDR1 SGHRS, CDR2 YFSETQ. The CDR3 reads CASSFLDRSYEQYF. In DNA, the CDR3 is TGCGCCAGCAGCTTTTTGGACAGATCCTACGAGCAGTACTTC.

J is TRBJ1-1 and V is TRBV29-1; perhaps TRBD1 as D (5 bases). V was trimmed by 4 bases and J by 1 base, leaving 10 bases between them. The CDR3 is made up of 13 amino acids. Germline lookup yields CDR1 SQVTM and CDR2 ANQGSEA. The CDR3 sequence: CSVGRGGNTEAFF. The CDR3 DNA reads as TGCAGCGTTGGTCGGGGGGGGAACACTGAAGCTTTCTTT.

The chain recombines TRBV27 with TRBJ1-5; maybe TRBD1 (6 bases). Germline V lookup: CDR1 MNHEY, CDR2 SMNVEV (reference sequence). The CDR3 runs 16 residues. The V and J ends lost 5 bases and 1 base respectively, with 15 bases between them. CDR3 sequence (DNA): TGTGCCAGCAGTGCCCAAAACAGGGCGAGCAATCAGCCCCAGCATTTT. Protein product: CASSAQNRASNQPQHF.

V and J are TRBV2 and TRBJ2-3; possible D gene TRBD1, 6 bases. Trimming pared 4 bases from V and 4 bases from J, leaving 15 bases between. The germline V gene has CDR1 SNHLY and CDR2 FYNNEI. The CDR3 is made up of 15 amino acids. CDR3 protein: CASSAGAHTADTQYF. The CDR3 DNA sequence: TGTGCCAGCAGTGCAGGGGCACACACAGCAGATACGCAGTATTTT.

The chain recombines TRBV5-5 with TRBJ1-1, with 7 positions matching TRBD1. The CDR3 totals 12 residues. Germline CDR1 is SGHKS and CDR2 is YYEKEE (reference sequence). V lost 4 bases, J lost 6 bases, and 3 bases stayed unmatched. The CDR3 sequence: CASSPQGAEAFF. For the CDR3, the DNA is TGTGCCAGCAGCCCGCAGGGGGCTGAAGCTTTCTTT.

The V gene is TRBV5-1, the J gene TRBJ1-5; weak D call: TRBD1 (5 bases). CDR3 size: 14 residues. Trimming removed 5 bases at V and 5 bases at J, with 14 bases between. CDR1 is SGHRS, CDR2 YFSETQ, per germline. CDR3 region: CASSWGGGDQPQHF. In nucleotides, the CDR3 is TGCGCCAGCAGTTGGGGGGGTGGAGATCAGCCCCAGCATTTT.

This chain's CDR3 is CASSLEFGQRTDTQYF. The CDR3 coding sequence is TGTGCCAGCAGCTTAGAGTTCGGACAGCGCACAGATACGCAGTATTTT. The V gene is TRBV13, the J gene TRBJ2-3; maybe TRBD1 (6 bases). The germline V gene encodes CDR1 PRHDT and CDR2 FYEKMQ (reference sequence). This CDR3 is built from 16 residues. Trimming shortened V by 1 base and J by 1 base, and 12 bases separated the two germline ends.

This sequence joins TRBV29-1 and TRBJ2-3; D unresolved. Germline-derived CDR1 and CDR2 are SQVTM and ANQGSEA. Trimming left V 4 bases short and J 3 bases short, with 11 bases between. The CDR3 covers 13 residues. CDR3 sequence (DNA): TGCAGCGTTGGAGTCTCGTTGACAGATACGCAGTATTTT. This sequence encodes CSVGVSLTDTQYF.